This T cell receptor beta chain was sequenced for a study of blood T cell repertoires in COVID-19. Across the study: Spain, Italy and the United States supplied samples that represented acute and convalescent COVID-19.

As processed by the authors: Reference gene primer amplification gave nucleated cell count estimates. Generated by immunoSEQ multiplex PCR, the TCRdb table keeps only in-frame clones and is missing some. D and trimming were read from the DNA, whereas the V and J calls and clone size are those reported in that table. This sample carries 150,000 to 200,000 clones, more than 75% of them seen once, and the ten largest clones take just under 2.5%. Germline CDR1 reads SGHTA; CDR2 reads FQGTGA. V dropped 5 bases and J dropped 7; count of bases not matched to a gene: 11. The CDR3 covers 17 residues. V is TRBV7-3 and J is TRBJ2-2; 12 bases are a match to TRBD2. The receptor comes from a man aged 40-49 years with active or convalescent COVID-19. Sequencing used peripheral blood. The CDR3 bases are TGTGCCAGCAGCCCATCCCTAGCGGGGGGGCGCGGCGGGGAGCTGTTTTTT. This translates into CASSPSLAGGRGGELFF.